These 24 T cell receptor beta chains came from one sample sequenced in a study of PD-1 blockade in classical Hodgkin lymphoma. Measured with immunoSEQ multiplex PCR; TCRdb has only the in-frame clones, and not every one. This repertoire shows about 25,000 clones, 75% to 90% found once; its top ten account for about 3.1%. Time point defined: cycle 4 day 1 (C4D1), after around six weeks of nivolumab. Each patient relapsed following autologous stem cell transplantation, and prior brentuximab vedotin exposure differed. With magnetic negative selection, CD4+ T cells were purified from PBMCs that had been thawed. Sample: CD4+ T cells from blood, taken before the fourth cycle of nivolumab. These receptors all come from a human donor with classical Hodgkin lymphoma.

The chain links TRBV21-1 to TRBJ1-6. TRBV21-1 constitutes a pseudogene. This CDR3 is built from 17 residues. The CDR3 DNA is TGTGCCAGCAGACTTCGGACCCACGTTAGTGGTAATTCACCCCTCCACTTT. The encoded protein is CASRLRTHVSGNSPLHF.

The chain carries TRBV7-2 and TRBJ1-5, with D uncertain. Germline V lookup: CDR1 SGHTA, CDR2 FQGNSA. Trimming left V 1 base short and J 5 bases short, with 6 bases between. The CDR3 is 13 amino acids. The CDR3 spells CASSLGRDQPQHF. The DNA of the CDR3 is TGTGCCAGCAGCTTAGGTAGGGATCAGCCCCAGCATTTT.

This sequence joins TRBV5-1 and TRBJ2-5; no firm D call. CDR1 and CDR2 from the germline V gene are SGHRS and YFSETQ. Trimming took 0 bases from V and 5 from J, leaving 5 bases between them. CDR3 length: 12 residues. In DNA, the CDR3 is TGCGCCAGCAGCTTGGCCGGGGAGACCCAGTACTTC. Protein product: CASSLAGETQYF.

This chain uses TRBV5-1 with TRBJ1-5; 7 nucleotides align to TRBD1. CDR1 SGHRS and CDR2 YFSETQ come from the germline V gene. The CDR3 is 15 amino acids. J was trimmed by 4 bases and V by 4 bases; bases with no gene match: 8. The CDR3 spells CASSHGQAPNQPQHF. CDR3 DNA sequence: TGCGCCAGCAGCCACGGACAGGCTCCTAATCAGCCCCAGCATTTT.

This sequence joins TRBV6-5 and TRBJ2-7; 9 bases fit TRBD1. There are 14 residues in the CDR3. After removal of 5 bases from V and 0 bases from J, the junction contained 2 bases not matched to a gene. Germline assignment: CDR1 MNHEY and CDR2 SVGAGI. CDR3 residues: CASSRQGGSYEQYF. For the CDR3, the DNA is TGTGCCAGCAGTAGACAGGGGGGCTCCTACGAGCAGTACTTC.

The chain employs TRBV19 and TRBJ2-5; a weak D match, TRBD1 (5 bases). This CDR3 region has 13 residues. The germline V gene has CDR1 LNHDA and CDR2 SQIVND (reference sequence). V shed 6 bases and J shed 0 bases, with 8 bases lying between them. As DNA, the CDR3 is TGTGCCAGTAGGGACATCTACCAAGAGACCCAGTACTTC. Residues: CASRDIYQETQYF.

This clone was recorded once. J is TRBJ2-5 and V is TRBV25-1, with 10 bases lining up with TRBD2. Per the germline V gene, CDR1 is MGHDK and CDR2 is SYGVNS. V dropped 6 bases and J dropped 5; count of bases not matched to a gene: 6. CDR3 length: 14 residues. In nucleotides, the CDR3 is TGTGCCAGCAGGAGCGGGGGGGCCGGGGAGACCCAGTACTTC. It yields the protein CASRSGGAGETQYF.

V and J are TRBV6-6 and TRBJ1-1; tentatively, D is TRBD1 (5 bases). The CDR3 extends over 14 amino acids. Looked up from germline, CDR1 is MNHNY and CDR2 is SVGAGI (reference sequence). The ends were cut back, 10 bases at V and 6 bases at J, with 21 bases in the middle. The CDR3 reads CATRSGTLTSEAFF. CDR3 sequence (DNA): TGTGCCACCCGCTCCGGGACCCTTACCTCTGAAGCTTTCTTT.

The rearrangement uses TRBV5-1 and TRBJ1-2, with D tentatively TRBD1 (5 bases). Germline CDR1 is SGHRS and CDR2 is YFSETQ. V lost 1 base to trimming and J lost 8 bases, with 12 bases between them. CDR3 length: 13 residues. CDR3: CASSLTREGGYTF. The DNA for the CDR3 is TGCGCCAGCAGCTTGACCAGGGAGGGGGGCTACACCTTC.

The gene calls are TRBV10-3 and TRBJ1-5; no clear D gene. This CDR3 region has 13 residues. Germline-derived CDR1 and CDR2 are ENHRY and SYGVKD. V shed 5 bases and J shed 3 bases, with 8 bases lying between them. The CDR3 nucleotides read TGTGCCATCAGTTCGGGTTACAATCAGCCCCAGCATTTT. It codes for CAISSGYNQPQHF.

The chain recombines TRBV10-2 with TRBJ1-5, with TRBD1 matching over 7 bases. The V and J ends lost 6 bases and 2 bases, in that order; junction bases with no gene match: 7. Germline V gives CDR1 WSHSY, CDR2 SAAADI. The CDR3 loop spans 15 amino acids. CDR3 residues: CASRPDRDGNQPQHF. DNA for the CDR3: TGCGCCAGCAGACCCGACAGGGACGGCAATCAGCCCCAGCATTTT.

This clone was recorded once. The V call is TRBV9, the J call TRBJ2-7, with a weak D call TRBD2 (5 bases). V gave up 4 bases and J gave up 6 bases, with 14 bases separating them. The germline gives CDR1 SGDLS, CDR2 YYNGEE. This CDR3 has 13 amino acids. CDR3 nucleotide sequence: TGTGCCAGCAGCCCCACACTAGAAGGCGAGCAGTACTTC. Its translation is CASSPTLEGEQYF.

The V gene is TRBV6-5, the J gene TRBJ2-7; D perhaps matches TRBD1 (5 bases). The CDR3 loop spans 15 amino acids. V gave up 2 bases and J gave up 1 base, with 12 bases separating them. In germline, CDR1 is MNHEY, CDR2 SVGAGI. The CDR3 spells CASSYGAQASYEQYF. The CDR3 DNA is TGTGCCAGCAGTTACGGGGCACAGGCTTCCTACGAGCAGTACTTC.

A few counts support this clone. CDR3 sequence: CATSRRRDEQYF. The CDR3 DNA follows: TGTGCCACCAGCCGCCGACGGGACGAGCAGTACTTC. V usage is TRBV15 and J usage is TRBJ2-7; D gene uncertain. The germline gives CDR1 LNHNV, CDR2 YYDKDF (reference sequence). Trimming took 5 bases from V and 5 from J, leaving 10 bases between them. The CDR3 length is 12 residues.

The chain uses TRBV18 and TRBJ2-3; no firm D call. V was cut by 6 bases and J by 2 bases, with 12 bases left in between. This CDR3 has 14 residues. The germline gives CDR1 KGHSH, CDR2 LQKENI. The CDR3: CASSSKVVTDTQYF. The DNA for the CDR3 is TGTGCCAGCTCTTCTAAAGTGGTCACAGATACGCAGTATTTT.

This clone appeared a few times. V usage is TRBV6-5 and J usage is TRBJ2-3; no reliable D call. The CDR3 contains 11 residues. CDR1 and CDR2 from the germline V gene are MNHEY and SVGAGI. Deletions cut 6 bases from V and 11 bases from J, with 12 bases between. CDR3 nucleotides: TGTGCCAGCAGCTCGATGGCTGAGCAGTATTTT. Translating it yields CASSSMAEQYF.

The chain carries TRBV25-1 and TRBJ1-6, with D perhaps TRBD1 (5 bases). The germline gives CDR1 MGHDK, CDR2 SYGVNS. CDR3 size: 15 residues. V was shortened by 5 bases and J by 4 bases, with 12 bases between the two germline ends. The CDR3, as DNA: TGTGCCAGCAGTCCTCCGGGGGGGTATAATTCACCCCTCCACTTT. Amino acid sequence: CASSPPGGYNSPLHF.

The rearrangement joins TRBV7-9 to TRBJ2-2, with D unclear. There are 14 residues in the CDR3. Looked up from germline, CDR1 is SEHNR and CDR2 is FQNEAQ (reference sequence). Trimming cost V 1 base and J 14 bases, with 17 bases left between them. In DNA form, the CDR3 reads TGTGCCAGCAGCTTAGATTTTAGGGCTCCTATCCTGTTTTTT. Translating it yields CASSLDFRAPILFF. The whole variable domain, remainder taken from reference TRBV7-9 and TRBJ2-2, is DTGVSQNPRHKITKRGQNVTFRCDPISEHNRLYWYRQTLGQGPEFLTYFQNEAQLEKSRLLSDRFSAERPKGSFSTLEIQRTEQGDSAMYLCASSLDFRAPILFFGEGSRLTVL.

CDR3 DNA: TGTGCCAGCAGCGAAGTGCAGCGGGATACGCAGTATTTT. This translates into CASSEVQRDTQYF. J is TRBJ2-3 and V is TRBV11-2, with D possibly matching TRBD2 (5 bases). This CDR3 is built from 13 residues. V was pared by 5 bases and J by 6 bases, with 12 bases between. The germline V gene encodes CDR1 SGHAT and CDR2 FQNNGV.

V gene TRBV28 combines with J gene TRBJ2-7; the D is unclear. CDR3 length equals 12 residues. The V end was cut by 6 bases, the J end by 6 bases, with 12 bases between. Germline lookup yields CDR1 MDHEN and CDR2 SYDVKM. The CDR3, as DNA: TGTGCCAGCAGAACGGCATGGGGCGAGCAGTACTTC. This sequence encodes CASRTAWGEQYF.

This clone was observed a handful of times. The chain joins TRBV5-1 to TRBJ2-5, with 9 bases fitting TRBD1. Germline CDR1 reads SGHRS; CDR2 reads YFSETQ. The CDR3 consists of 14 residues. V dropped 8 bases and J dropped 5; count of bases not matched to a gene: 10. Here the CDR3 DNA reads TGCGCCAGTCAGCCCGGGACAGGGTGGGAGACCCAGTACTTC. It is translated as CASQPGTGWETQYF.

V is TRBV15 and J is TRBJ2-5; 10 nucleotides agree with TRBD1. The junction had 6 bases not matched to a gene; V was cut back by 0 bases and J by 2 bases. Per the germline V gene, CDR1 is LNHNV and CDR2 is YYDKDF (reference sequence). CDR3 length equals 17 residues. CDR3 in amino acids: CATSRDQWDRGQETQYF. DNA for the CDR3: TGTGCCACCAGCAGAGATCAATGGGACAGGGGACAAGAGACCCAGTACTTC.

The CDR3 spells CASSVELAPTDTQYF. DNA of the CDR3: TGTGCCAGCAGCGTAGAACTAGCCCCCACAGATACGCAGTATTTT. J is TRBJ2-3 and V is TRBV9, with a weak D call TRBD2 (6 bases). The V end was cut by 0 bases, the J end by 2 bases, with 10 bases between. The CDR3 is 15 residues long. Germline CDR1 and CDR2: SGDLS and YYNGEE. Variable domain in full (rest from reference TRBV9 and TRBJ2-3): DSGVTQTPKHLITATGQRVTLRCSPRSGDLSVYWYQQSLDQGLQFLIQYYNGEERAKGNILERFSAQQFPDLHSELNLSSLELGDSALYFCASSVELAPTDTQYFGPGTRLTVL.

This rearrangement joins TRBV19 to TRBJ2-6, with 7 bases fitting TRBD1. Germline trimming cut 8 bases from V and 0 bases from J; bases unmatched to any gene: 4. Germline CDR1 and CDR2: LNHDA and SQIVND (reference sequence). CDR3 size: 15 residues. The CDR3 region is CASRQGGSGANVLTF. CDR3 in DNA: TGTGCCAGTCGACAGGGTGGCTCTGGGGCCAACGTCCTGACTTTC. The full variable domain, its missing parts supplied by reference TRBV19 and TRBJ2-6, is DGGITQSPKYLFRKEGQNVTLSCEQNLNHDAMYWYRQDPGQGLRLIYYSQIVNDFQKGDIAEGYSVSREKKESFPLTVTSAQKNPTAFYLCASRQGGSGANVLTFGAGSRLTVL.